This T cell receptor (beta chain) was captured by sequencing in a study of CXCR3-negative and CXCR3-positive naive CD8 T cells. Study-level points and caveats: Surface CD5 looked about the same in the naive subsets, so the authors worked out TCR strength from TRB CDR3 properties. Partial loss of CXCR3 expression followed cryopreservation; most assays used fresh PBMCs. Memory cells differed in TRBV-TRBJ usage, but naive CXCR3-negative and CXCR3-positive cells had similar usage.

The CDR3 loop spans 15 amino acids. The V gene's germline CDR1 is DFQATT and CDR2 SNEGSKA (reference sequence). It was by 5' RACE with UMI labels that the TRB cDNA libraries were prepared. TCRdb reprocessed the 5' RACE reads; each CDR3 protein has one entry and no DNA is given. The sample's table shows roughly 30,000 distinct CDR3 sequences. Frequency places this clonotype as large. Its specificity is unknown. The receptor's source is a human donor in good health. Some clones in this sample may be carry-over from other donors' samples. Sequencing was carried out using memory CD8+ T cells from blood. The chain carries TRBV20-1 and TRBJ2-7; TCRdb's assignment of TRBD1 cannot be checked, as there is no DNA. The CDR3 protein is CSARDLSGGPYEQYF.